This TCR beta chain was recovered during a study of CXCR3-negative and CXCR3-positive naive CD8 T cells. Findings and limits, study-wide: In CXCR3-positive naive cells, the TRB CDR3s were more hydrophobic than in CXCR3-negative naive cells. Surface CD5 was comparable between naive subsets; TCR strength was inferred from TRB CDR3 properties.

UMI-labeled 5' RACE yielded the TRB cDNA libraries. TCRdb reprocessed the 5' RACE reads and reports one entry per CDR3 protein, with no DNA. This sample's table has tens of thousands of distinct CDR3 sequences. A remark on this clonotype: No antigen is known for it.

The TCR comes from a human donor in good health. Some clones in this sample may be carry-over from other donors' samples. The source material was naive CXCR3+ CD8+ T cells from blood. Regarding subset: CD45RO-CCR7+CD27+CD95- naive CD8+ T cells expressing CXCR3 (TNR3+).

The CDR3 protein is CASTTGTGNEKLFF. The genes are TRBV6-5 and TRBJ1-4; the TCRdb call, TRBD1, lacks DNA for checking. Germline-derived CDR1 and CDR2 are MNHEY and SVGAGI. The CDR3 loop spans 14 amino acids.